The 29 T cell receptor beta chains presented below share a single source sample, sequenced in a study of molecular identifiers for immune sequencing clone quantification. TCRdb called the PCR reads again in MiXCR, with one record for every CDR3 protein. This table has about 300,000 distinct CDR3 sequences, about a fifth appearing once. The specimen sequenced was naive CD8+ T cells from blood, with Jurkat cell RNA spiked in. The subset is: FACS-sorted CD8+CD4-CCR7+CD45RA+ naive T cells. These receptors all come from a human donor in good health. Some libraries in this study had Jurkat cell RNA spiked in.

This clonotype showed up many times. The V call is TRBV3-1, the J call TRBJ2-3; D possibly corresponds to TRBD2 (7 bases). V was shortened by 0 bases and J by 1 base, with 14 bases between the two germline ends. The length of the CDR3 is 17 residues. From germline, CDR1 is LGHDT and CDR2 YNNKEL (reference sequence). The CDR3 DNA follows: TGTGCCAGCAGCCAAGACGGGGGGCAACGAGGCACAGATACGCAGTATTTT. Residues: CASSQDGGQRGTDTQYF.

A word on this clonotype: This may come from a read error, since a much larger clone is one base off. V and J are TRBV20-1 and TRBJ2-1; perhaps TRBD1 as D (7 bases). This CDR3 has 14 amino acids. With 7 bases removed from V and 5 bases from J, the gap between germline ends came to 18 bases. Germline loops: CDR1 DFQATT, CDR2 SNEGSKA (reference sequence). The DNA for the CDR3 is TGCAGTGTTAGTGGCGGGACAGTTAACAATGAGCAGTTCTTC. This codes for CSVSGGTVNNEQFF.

This clonotype was counted many times. V and J are TRBV19 and TRBJ1-2; tentative D call: TRBD1 (6 bases). The CDR3 contains 14 residues. Trimming took 7 bases from V and 3 from J, leaving 15 bases between them. Germline values: CDR1 LNHDA, CDR2 SQIVND (reference sequence). CDR3 sequence (DNA): TGTGCCAGTAAAGAAAACAGGGACCACTATGGCTACACCTTC. Encoded protein: CASKENRDHYGYTF.

The chain employs TRBV30 and TRBJ2-7; D possibly corresponds to TRBD2 (6 bases). Trimming took off 2 bases at V and 3 bases at J, with 11 bases between the two ends. This CDR3 is built from 13 residues. In germline, CDR1 is GTSNPN, CDR2 SVGIG (reference sequence). The CDR3 DNA is TGTGCCTGGAGTTTAGGACTAAACTACGAGCAGTACTTC. This translates into CAWSLGLNYEQYF.

This clonotype was seen repeatedly, ten times or more. The CDR3 spells CASSDAWGYTF. As DNA, the CDR3 is TGTGCCAGCTCGGATGCGTGGGGCTACACCTTC. The genes are TRBV18 and TRBJ1-2; D unclear. CDR3 size: 11 residues. Germline CDR1 and CDR2: KGHSH and LQKENI. Trimming left V 6 bases short and J 8 bases short, with 10 bases between.

This clonotype was seen just once. This may stem from a read error, because a much larger clone lies one nucleotide away. The V call is TRBV24-1, the J call TRBJ2-2; D unresolved. This CDR3 is built from 13 residues. Germline assignment: CDR1 KGHDR and CDR2 SFDVKD. CDR3 DNA: TGTGCCACCGGTGACCGCGCTACCGGGGAGCTGTTTTTT. This encodes CATGDRATGELFF.

This clonotype was detected ten times or more. V is TRBV29-1 and J is TRBJ2-3; D is possibly TRBD2 (6 bases). The V end was cut by 2 bases, the J end by 0 bases, with 9 bases between. The CDR3 contains 14 residues. CDR1 is SQVTM and CDR2 is ANQGSEA in the germline V gene. The CDR3 DNA follows: TGCAGCGTTGAATTGAGCGGGAGCACAGATACGCAGTATTTT. This gives the protein CSVELSGSTDTQYF.

This clonotype was recorded at least ten times. The chain employs TRBV28 and TRBJ1-2; D perhaps matches TRBD1 (5 bases). Trimming took off 2 bases at V and 4 bases at J, with 8 bases between the two ends. This CDR3 region has 13 residues. Germline CDR1 is MDHEN and CDR2 is SYDVKM. The CDR3 region is CASSLGHTYGYTF. DNA of the CDR3: TGTGCCAGCAGTTTAGGACATACCTATGGCTACACCTTC.

This clonotype has at least ten counts. This chain links TRBV5-1 with TRBJ2-7; the D call may be TRBD1 or TRBD2 (5 bases each). The CDR3 covers 14 residues. From germline, CDR1 is SGHRS and CDR2 YFSETQ. Trimming removed 2 bases from V and 3 bases from J, with 12 bases in between. DNA of the CDR3: TGCGCCAGCAGCTTTGGGGGTCTAGGCTACGAGCAGTACTTC. Translation gives CASSFGGLGYEQYF.

The chain couples TRBV4-1 to TRBJ2-1, with D unclear. Trimming took off 1 base at V and 8 bases at J, with 9 bases between the two ends. Per the germline V gene, CDR1 is MGHRA and CDR2 is YSYEKL. This CDR3 has 13 amino acids. The CDR3 protein is CASSQGAADEQFF. Written as DNA, the CDR3 is TGCGCCAGCAGCCAAGGGGCTGCCGATGAGCAGTTCTTC.

This clonotype has a count of ten or more. The rearrangement joins TRBV29-1 to TRBJ2-1, with D tentatively TRBD1 (5 bases). Germline V gene sequence: CDR1 SQVTM, CDR2 ANQGSEA. Deletions cut 3 bases from V and 9 bases from J, with 21 bases between. The CDR3 covers 15 residues. The DNA for the CDR3 is TGCAGCGTTGAGGTCAGGTTAGGGGCCATCGGTGAGCAGTTCTTC. Amino acids: CSVEVRLGAIGEQFF.

A word on this clonotype: This may come from a read error, since a much larger clone is one base off. The final CDR3 position lacks the conserved phenylalanine or tryptophan, pointing to a likely read error. The chain is built from TRBV6-2 or TRBV6-3 and TRBJ2-7; 9 nucleotides line up with TRBD2. Trimming cost V 7 bases and J 4 bases; bases outside gene matches: 5. The CDR3 runs 13 residues. From germline, CDR1 is MNHEY and CDR2 SVGEGT. The DNA for the CDR3 is TGTGCCAGCACTATAGCGGGGGCTTACGAGCAGTACCTC. This sequence encodes CASTIAGAYEQYL.

This rearrangement joins TRBV6-2 or TRBV6-3 to TRBJ1-5; 8 nucleotides match TRBD1. The CDR3 has 21 residues. Germline loops: CDR1 MNHEY, CDR2 SVGEGT. V was pared by 3 bases and J by 4 bases, with 23 bases of the junction left unmatched. CDR3 protein: CASSYPHGTGASRLGNQPQHF. The CDR3 nucleotides read TGTGCCAGCAGTTATCCCCACGGGACAGGAGCGTCTCGACTAGGGAATCAGCCCCAGCATTTT.

This clonotype showed up just a few times. V gene TRBV3-1 combines with J gene TRBJ1-5, with 7 nucleotides matching TRBD1. V shed 2 bases, J shed 4 bases, and the junction held 8 bases outside the gene matches. This CDR3 is built from 16 residues. CDR1 is LGHDT and CDR2 is YNNKEL in the germline V gene (reference sequence). CDR3 loop: CASSQIFYRGNQPQHF. In DNA, the CDR3 is TGTGCCAGCAGCCAAATTTTTTACAGGGGTAATCAGCCCCAGCATTTT.

The chain recombines TRBV12-3 or TRBV12-4 with TRBJ1-4, with no clear D. The V and J ends lost 8 bases and 8 bases respectively, with 18 bases between them. CDR3 length: 14 amino acids. This CDR3 reads CASGIIGPSEKLFF. The CDR3 DNA is TGTGCCAGCGGTATTATCGGTCCTAGCGAAAAACTGTTTTTT.

This clonotype came up many times. This chain uses TRBV28 with TRBJ2-3; D is unresolved. Trimming shortened V by 4 bases and J by 6 bases, and 14 bases separated the two germline ends. Germline lookup yields CDR1 MDHEN and CDR2 SYDVKM. The CDR3 is 14 residues long. CDR3 loop: CASSYSLRADTQYF. DNA of the CDR3: TGTGCCAGCAGTTATTCCCTACGAGCGGATACGCAGTATTTT.

The sample holds many counts of this clonotype. The V gene is TRBV6-6, the J gene TRBJ2-7; 8 bases are shared with TRBD1. The germline V gene encodes CDR1 MNHNY and CDR2 SVGAGI (reference sequence). With 7 bases clipped from V and 5 bases from J, the junction kept 16 bases outside the gene matches. The CDR3 is made up of 16 amino acids. The CDR3, as DNA: TGTGCCAGCACCTCGCCACACACAGGGGGTCGTGACGAGCAGTACTTC. Its translation: CASTSPHTGGRDEQYF.

This clonotype has a count of ten or more. The chain links TRBV7-9 to TRBJ2-1; 9 positions match TRBD1. CDR3 length: 15 residues. Germline CDR1 is SEHNR and CDR2 is FQNEAQ (reference sequence). Germline trimming cut 4 bases from V and 8 bases from J; bases unmatched to any gene: 9. In nucleotides, the CDR3 is TGTGCCAGCAGCTGGCGGACAGGGGCGGGGGATGAGCAGTTCTTC. Translating gives CASSWRTGAGDEQFF.

Concerning this clonotype: This may arise from a read error, as a much more abundant clone is one base away. The J gene is TRBJ2-1, the V gene TRBV12-3 or TRBV12-4; 8 nucleotides align to TRBD2. Unmatched junction bases numbered 14, after V lost 5 bases and J lost 8 bases. CDR3 length equals 16 residues. The CDR3 sequence: CASSRGRLARDDEQFF. In DNA form, the CDR3 reads TGTGCCAGCAGTCGGGGTCGACTAGCGCGAGACGATGAGCAGTTCTTC.

This clonotype was counted many times. The chain combines TRBV29-1 with TRBJ2-5; D uncertain. The CDR3 contains 12 residues. Trimming left V 3 bases short and J 2 bases short, with 7 bases between. CDR1 SQVTM and CDR2 ANQGSEA come from the germline V gene. CDR3 sequence reads: CSVDMEQETQYF. The CDR3 DNA reads as TGCAGCGTTGACATGGAACAAGAGACCCAGTACTTC. The whole variable domain, filled in from reference TRBV29-1 and TRBJ2-5, reads SAVISQKPSRDICQRGTSLTIQCQVDSQVTMMFWYRQQPGQSLTLIATANQGSEATYESGFVIDKFPISRPNLTFSTLTVSNMSPEDSSIYLCSVDMEQETQYFGPGTRLLVL.

Of note for this clonotype: This may come from a read error, since a much larger clone is one base off. The CDR3 end shows no conserved phenylalanine or tryptophan, and so a read error is likely. This chain joins TRBV6-2 or TRBV6-3 and TRBJ1-2; the match to TRBD1 covers 8 bases. The germline V gene has CDR1 MNHEY and CDR2 SVGEGT. This CDR3 comprises 13 residues. V shed 7 bases, J shed 6 bases, and the junction held 7 bases outside the gene matches. CDR3 residues: CASTQTGGHGYTL. CDR3 in DNA: TGTGCCAGCACCCAAACAGGGGGTCATGGCTACACCCTC.

Concerning this clonotype itself: The junction departs from germline at one end; a sequencing error may be responsible. The V gene is TRBV11-2, the J gene TRBJ1-6; D is unclear. The CDR3 totals 16 residues. In germline, CDR1 is SGHAT, CDR2 FQNNGV. The chain's CDR3 is CASSRTSTPVGSPHHF. The CDR3 DNA sequence: TGTGCCAGCAGCCGAACTAGTACTCCGGTTGGTTCACCCCACCACTTT.

This clonotype was counted a few times. In nucleotides, the CDR3 is TGTGCCAGCAGCCGTCTACATAGACAGGGCCGACAATTTCTTAGCATTCGATACTTC. It is translated as CASSRLHRQGRQFLSIRYF. V is TRBV11-3 and J is TRBJ2-4; 7 bases agree with TRBD1. The CDR3 consists of 19 residues. Germline-derived CDR1 and CDR2 are SGHNT and YENEEA. Trimming cost V 5 bases and J 16 bases; bases outside gene matches: 32.

A remark on this clonotype: The junction departs from germline at one end; a sequencing error may be responsible. The chain employs TRBV11-2 and TRBJ2-5; 11 bases align to TRBD2. The CDR3 is 19 residues long. Looked up from germline, CDR1 is SGHAT and CDR2 is FQNNGV. The CDR3 nucleotides read TGTGCCAGCAGCTCTAATCTTTTTACCGGGACTAGCGGTGAACAGTCCCAGTGCTTC. Translation: CASSSNLFTGTSGEQSQCF.

The chain carries TRBV30 and TRBJ2-3; a possible D gene is TRBD2 (7 bases). CDR3 length: 15 residues. The V end was cut by 8 bases, the J end by 2 bases, with 20 bases between. The germline V gene has CDR1 GTSNPN and CDR2 SVGIG (reference sequence). The CDR3 bases are TGTGCCCGGAACTCTGGGGGGGCCACCACAGATACGCAGTATTTT. It encodes CARNSGGATTDTQYF.

This clonotype appeared many times. The chain links TRBV29-1 to TRBJ1-1, with a possible D match to TRBD1 (5 bases). This CDR3 is built from 13 residues. Germline V gene lookup returns CDR1 SQVTM and CDR2 ANQGSEA. Trimming removed 7 bases from V and 3 bases from J, with 15 bases in between. The CDR3 DNA reads TGCAGCGCTAGCTGGATGGGGGACACTGAAGCTTTCTTT. The encoded protein is CSASWMGDTEAFF.

This clonotype was counted ten times or more. CDR3 DNA: TGTGCCAGCAGCGTAAACCCAGATACGCAGTATTTT. Translation gives CASSVNPDTQYF. J is TRBJ2-3 and V is TRBV7-9; D not resolved. The CDR3 runs 12 residues. Trimming shortened V by 5 bases and J by 4 bases, and 7 bases separated the two germline ends. CDR1 and CDR2 from the germline V gene are SEHNR and FQNEAQ (reference sequence).

This clonotype was counted many times. The V call is TRBV7-6, the J call TRBJ2-7; possible D gene TRBD2, 6 bases. The CDR3 loop spans 13 amino acids. The V gene lost 5 bases and the J gene lost 6 bases, with 14 bases spanning the gap. Germline CDR1 SGHVS, CDR2 FNYEAQ. The CDR3 here is CASSTSGVGEQYF. The CDR3 region has the DNA TGTGCCAGCAGCACGTCGGGGGTAGGCGAGCAGTACTTC.

Concerning this clonotype itself: A single base separates this from a much larger clone, so it may be a read error. V gene TRBV30 combines with J gene TRBJ1-1, with 12 bases fitting TRBD1. This CDR3 is built from 16 residues. The V segment lost 0 bases and the J segment 5 bases; nucleotides outside the gene matches: 7. Germline V gene lookup returns CDR1 GTSNPN and CDR2 SVGIG (reference sequence). The chain's CDR3 is CAWSVGDRGHGTEAFF. The CDR3 nucleotides are TGTGCCTGGAGTGTAGGGGACAGGGGGCATGGTACTGAAGCTTTCTTT.